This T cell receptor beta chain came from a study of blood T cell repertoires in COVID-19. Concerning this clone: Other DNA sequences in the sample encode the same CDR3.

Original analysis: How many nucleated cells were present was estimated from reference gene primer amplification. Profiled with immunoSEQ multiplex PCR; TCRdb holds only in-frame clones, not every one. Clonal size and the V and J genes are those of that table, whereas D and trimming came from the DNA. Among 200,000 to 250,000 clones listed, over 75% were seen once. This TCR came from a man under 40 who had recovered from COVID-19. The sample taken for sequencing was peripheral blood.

The CDR3 DNA reads as TGTGCCAGTAGATCCGGCACAGATACGCAGTATTTT. Its translation: CASRSGTDTQYF. The V and J genes are TRBV3-1 (or the pseudogene TRBV3-2) and TRBJ2-3; D is ambiguous. The CDR3 length is 12 residues. V dropped 9 bases and J dropped 1 base, with 8 bases sitting between them. From germline, CDR1 is LGHDT and CDR2 YNNKEL (reference sequence).